This T cell receptor beta chain was obtained from a study of OX40 agonist ivuxolimab in advanced cancers. Study observations and caveats: Dosing at 0.1 to 3.0 mg/kg was accompanied by clonal expansion of CD4+ and CD8+ blood T cells by week 6.

A note on this clone: Its antigen is still unknown.

Germline CDR1 SGHKS, CDR2 YYEKEE (reference sequence). The CDR3 runs to 15 residues. Trimming stripped 1 base from V and 0 bases from J, with 11 bases between. The table came from immunoSEQ multiplex PCR; TCRdb's copy has only in-frame clones and leaves some out. Here the sample spans around 100,000 clones, about nine tenths being singletons. The starting material was CD4+ or CD8+ T cells sorted from blood, obtained in a trial of the OX40 agonist ivuxolimab. The sequence came from an adult with an advanced solid tumor such as melanoma, head and neck, liver or kidney cancer. This sequence joins TRBV5-5 and TRBJ2-7, with D possibly TRBD1 on 6 matching bases. The CDR3 DNA is TGTGCCAGCAGCTTGATAGACAGGAGCTCCTACGAGCAGTACTTC. Its translation is CASSLIDRSSYEQYF.